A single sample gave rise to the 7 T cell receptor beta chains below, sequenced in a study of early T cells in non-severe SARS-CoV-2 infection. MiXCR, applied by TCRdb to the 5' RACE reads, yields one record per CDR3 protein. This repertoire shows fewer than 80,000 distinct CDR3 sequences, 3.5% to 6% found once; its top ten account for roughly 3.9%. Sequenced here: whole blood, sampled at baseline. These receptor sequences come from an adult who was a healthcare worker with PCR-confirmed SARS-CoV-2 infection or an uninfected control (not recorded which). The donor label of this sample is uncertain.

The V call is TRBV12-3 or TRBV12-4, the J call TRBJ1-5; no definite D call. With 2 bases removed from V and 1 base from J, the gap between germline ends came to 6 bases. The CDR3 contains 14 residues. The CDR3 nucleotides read TGTGCCAGCAGTTTACAGCAGAGCAATCAGCCCCAGCATTTT. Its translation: CASSLQQSNQPQHF.

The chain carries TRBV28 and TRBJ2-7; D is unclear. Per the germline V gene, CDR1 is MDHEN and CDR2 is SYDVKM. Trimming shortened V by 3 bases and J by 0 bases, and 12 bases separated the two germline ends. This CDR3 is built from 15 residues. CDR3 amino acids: CASSFRATGSYEQYF. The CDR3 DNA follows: TGTGCCAGCAGTTTTAGGGCCACCGGCTCCTACGAGCAGTACTTC.

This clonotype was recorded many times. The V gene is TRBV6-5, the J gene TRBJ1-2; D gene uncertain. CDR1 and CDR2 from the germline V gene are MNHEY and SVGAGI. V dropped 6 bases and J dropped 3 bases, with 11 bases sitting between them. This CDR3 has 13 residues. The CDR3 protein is CASSERRHYGYTF. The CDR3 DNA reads TGTGCCAGCAGCGAGCGACGGCACTATGGCTACACCTTC.

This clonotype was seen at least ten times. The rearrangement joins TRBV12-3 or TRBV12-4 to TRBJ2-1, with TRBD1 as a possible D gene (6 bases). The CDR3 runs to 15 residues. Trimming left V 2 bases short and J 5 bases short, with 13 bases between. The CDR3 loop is CASSLQNRVDNEQFF. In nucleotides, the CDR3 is TGTGCCAGCAGTTTACAGAACAGGGTTGACAATGAGCAGTTCTTC.

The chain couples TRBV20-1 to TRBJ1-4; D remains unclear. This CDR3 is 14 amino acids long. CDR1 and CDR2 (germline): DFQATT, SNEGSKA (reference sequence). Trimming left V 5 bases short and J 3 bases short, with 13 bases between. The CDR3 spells CSARWPPSNEKLFF. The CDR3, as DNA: TGCAGTGCTCGGTGGCCACCATCTAATGAAAAACTGTTTTTT.

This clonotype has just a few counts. DNA for the CDR3: TGTGCCACCAGTCTCTACAATGAGCAGTTCTTC. Residues: CATSLYNEQFF. The chain is built from TRBV24-1 and TRBJ2-1, with unresolved D. V was cut by 6 bases and J by 3 bases, with 2 bases left in between. Germline loops: CDR1 KGHDR, CDR2 SFDVKD. The CDR3 totals 11 residues.

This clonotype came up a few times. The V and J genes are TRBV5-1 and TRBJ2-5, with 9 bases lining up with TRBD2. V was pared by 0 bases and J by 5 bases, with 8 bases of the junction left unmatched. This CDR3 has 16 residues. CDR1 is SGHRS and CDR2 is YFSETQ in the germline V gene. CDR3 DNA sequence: TGCGCCAGCAGCTTGGGAGTTAGCGGGGGTGAGGAGACCCAGTACTTC. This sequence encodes CASSLGVSGGEETQYF.